A single sample is the source of the 28 T cell receptor beta chains below, sequenced in a study of cytomegalovirus exposure and HLA in healthy donors. Primers for the PCR totalled 60 Vbeta and 13 Jbeta. Measured with immunoSEQ multiplex PCR; TCRdb has only the in-frame clones, and not every one. Among 120,000 to 150,000 clones listed, 60% to 85% were seen once. Sequenced sample: PBMCs. These receptors all stem from a middle-aged woman in good health and CMV-seropositive.

The genes are TRBV6-5 and TRBJ1-2; a weak D match, TRBD1 (5 bases). Germline lookup yields CDR1 MNHEY and CDR2 SVGAGI. Trimming pared 11 bases from V and 7 bases from J, leaving 20 bases between. This CDR3 is built from 13 residues. DNA for the CDR3: TGTGCCGCCTCGGGGGAGCCAGGGCCTGGCTACACCTTC. This encodes CAASGEPGPGYTF.

CDR3 sequence: CASSFLAGGLETQYF. The CDR3 region has the DNA TGTGCCAGCAGCTTTCTAGCGGGGGGGCTGGAGACCCAGTACTTC. The V gene is TRBV7-3, the J gene TRBJ2-5; 12 bases line up with TRBD2. V lost 3 bases, J lost 5 bases, and 4 bases stayed unmatched. The CDR3 runs 15 residues. The germline CDR1 and CDR2 sequences are SGHTA and FQGTGA.

This clone has only one observation. The chain has TRBV2 and TRBJ2-1; D gene uncertain. The germline V gene has CDR1 SNHLY and CDR2 FYNNEI. Trimming removed 3 bases from V and 2 bases from J, with 5 bases in between. The CDR3 runs to 13 residues. Here the CDR3 reads CASSDIPYNEQFF. DNA for the CDR3: TGTGCCAGCAGTGATATCCCCTACAATGAGCAGTTCTTC.

The chain uses TRBV6-1 and TRBJ2-1, with 8 bases matching TRBD1. V lost 7 bases to trimming and J lost 13 bases; unmatched junction nucleotides: 12. Germline V gene data show CDR1 as MNHNS and CDR2 as SASEGT. The CDR3 consists of 13 residues. This CDR3 reads CASTTNRQGNQFF. CDR3 DNA sequence: TGTGCCAGCACCACAAACAGACAGGGGAATCAGTTCTTC.

The rearrangement uses TRBV6-1 and TRBJ1-4; D gene unclear. The V end was cut by 2 bases, the J end by 4 bases, with 17 bases between. The V gene's germline CDR1 is MNHNS and CDR2 SASEGT. The length of the CDR3 is 17 residues. The chain's CDR3 is CASSERETPTNNEKLFF. CDR3 sequence (DNA): TGTGCCAGCAGTGAACGGGAGACACCGACGAATAATGAAAAACTGTTTTTT.

The chain has TRBV6-7 and TRBJ1-1, with D uncertain. TRBV6-7 is marked as an open reading frame, function uncertain. Trimming removed 2 bases at V and 6 bases at J, with 4 bases between. This CDR3 region has 11 residues. In DNA form, the CDR3 reads TGTGCCAGCAGTTACACACCTGAAGCTTTCTTT. It translates to CASSYTPEAFF.

This clone has just a few counts. The V and J genes are TRBV10-3 and TRBJ1-1; tentative D call: TRBD1 (6 bases). The CDR3 runs 15 residues. V lost 5 bases and J lost 1, with 14 bases in between. Germline V gene sequence: CDR1 ENHRY, CDR2 SYGVKD. CDR3 sequence: CAISPSRGSNTEAFF. Here the CDR3 DNA reads TGTGCCATCAGTCCTTCGAGGGGGTCGAACACTGAAGCTTTCTTT.

This clone was seen just once. The chain couples TRBV7-3 to TRBJ2-5, with 10 bases fitting TRBD1. Trimming removed 5 bases from V and 5 bases from J; junction bases left unmatched: 2. The CDR3 covers 13 residues. Per the germline V gene, CDR1 is SGHTA and CDR2 is FQGTGA. CDR3 in amino acids: CASSRGQGETQYF. In DNA, the CDR3 is TGTGCCAGCAGCAGGGGACAGGGGGAGACCCAGTACTTC.

The CDR3 here is CASSESLQSNQPQHF. The CDR3 nucleotides are TGTGCCAGCAGTGAAAGTCTACAGAGCAATCAGCCCCAGCATTTT. The chain joins TRBV2 to TRBJ1-5; no firm D call. The V end lost 2 bases, the J end lost 1 base, and 9 bases lay between the germline ends. The CDR3 runs 15 residues. In germline, CDR1 is SNHLY, CDR2 FYNNEI.

V and J are TRBV7-9 and TRBJ1-5; 8 bases are a match to TRBD1. J lost 2 bases, V lost 5 bases, and 8 bases had no gene match. This CDR3 is 16 amino acids long. Germline V gives CDR1 SEHNR, CDR2 FQNEAQ (reference sequence). The CDR3 DNA reads TGTGCCAGCAGCATCACGACAGGGGAACGCAATCAGCCCCAGCATTTT. Encoded protein: CASSITTGERNQPQHF. Full variable domain (remainder filled in from reference TRBV7-9 and TRBJ1-5): DTGVSQNPRHKITKRGQNVTFRCDPISEHNRLYWYRQTLGQGPEFLTYFQNEAQLEKSRLLSDRFSAERPKGSFSTLEIQRTEQGDSAMYLCASSITTGERNQPQHFGDGTRLSIL.

The genes are TRBV7-9 and TRBJ2-7; no reliable D call. Germline loops: CDR1 SEHNR, CDR2 FQNEAQ (reference sequence). V was cut by 9 bases and J by 1 base, with 10 bases left in between. This CDR3 spans 12 amino acids. In DNA, the CDR3 is TGTGCCAGTGGTTCGGGTTCCTACGAGCAGTACTTC. This gives the protein CASGSGSYEQYF.

The chain combines TRBV10-3 with TRBJ2-1; TRBD1 agrees at 9 bases. V lost 6 bases and J lost 5; bases outside the gene matches: 8. The CDR3 is 15 amino acids. Germline values: CDR1 ENHRY, CDR2 SYGVKD. CDR3 sequence: CAIRTQGQGDNEQFF. CDR3 in DNA: TGTGCCATCAGGACTCAGGGACAGGGTGACAATGAGCAGTTCTTC.

This clone was detected only a few times. For the CDR3, the DNA is TGTGCCAGCAGCTCCCCCCGCAGCGGGGGGGCCTTGGGGGATACGCAGTATTTT. This encodes CASSSPRSGGALGDTQYF. This sequence joins TRBV11-2 and TRBJ2-3, with 10 bases aligning to TRBD2. V shed 4 bases, J shed 6 bases, and the junction held 16 bases outside the gene matches. This CDR3 is 18 amino acids long. CDR1 and CDR2 (germline): SGHAT, FQNNGV.

Note on this clone: The same CDR3 is also encoded by other DNA sequences in this sample. The chain combines TRBV5-1 with TRBJ2-5, with D uncertain. Germline assignment: CDR1 SGHRS and CDR2 YFSETQ. The CDR3 consists of 13 residues. Trimming left V 0 bases short and J 4 bases short, with 7 bases between. The CDR3 loop reads CASSLGGGETQYF. In DNA, the CDR3 is TGCGCCAGCAGCTTGGGCGGCGGAGAGACCCAGTACTTC.

The table lists this clone with a few counts. The chain joins TRBV5-1 to TRBJ2-7, with 15 bases matching TRBD2. This CDR3 has 14 residues. V lost 5 bases and J lost 4; bases outside the gene matches: 1. Looked up from germline, CDR1 is SGHRS and CDR2 is YFSETQ. The CDR3, as DNA: TGCGCCAGCAGGGGACTAGCGGGGGGATACGAGCAGTACTTC. Protein: CASRGLAGGYEQYF. The whole variable domain, remainder taken from reference TRBV5-1 and TRBJ2-7, is KAGVTQTPRYLIKTRGQQVTLSCSPISGHRSVSWYQQTPGQGLQFLFEYFSETQRNKGNFPGRFSGRQFSNSRSEMNVSTLELGDSALYLCASRGLAGGYEQYFGPGTRLTVT.

This chain links TRBV15 with TRBJ2-7, with a weak D call TRBD2 (5 bases). Germline CDR1 and CDR2: LNHNV and YYDKDF (reference sequence). V gave up 0 bases and J gave up 2 bases, with 14 bases separating them. The length of the CDR3 is 16 residues. DNA for the CDR3: TGTGCCACCAGCAGAGACAGATCGGGATATACCTACGAGCAGTACTTC. Amino acids: CATSRDRSGYTYEQYF.

The chain joins TRBV14 to TRBJ1-6; maybe TRBD1 (6 bases). The V gene lost 4 bases and the J gene lost 7 bases, with 17 bases spanning the gap. The length of the CDR3 is 16 residues. Germline loops: CDR1 SGHDN, CDR2 FVKESK. The DNA of the CDR3 is TGTGCCAGCAGCCCCACCGTCGGACAGCGAAATTCACCCCTCCACTTT. Translating gives CASSPTVGQRNSPLHF.

The chain links TRBV4-1 to TRBJ2-7; D is unresolved. From germline, CDR1 is MGHRA and CDR2 YSYEKL. The CDR3 has 15 amino acids. Trimming left V 0 bases short and J 3 bases short, with 12 bases between. The DNA of the CDR3 is TGCGCCAGCAGCCAAGATGTAACAGCACTCTACGAGCAGTACTTC. Amino acid sequence: CASSQDVTALYEQYF.

The CDR3 loop is CASSLMTGLGEKLFF. DNA for the CDR3: TGTGCCAGCAGCCTGATGACAGGGCTTGGGGAAAAACTGTTTTTT. This chain joins TRBV2 and TRBJ1-4; 7 nucleotides line up with TRBD1. Germline V gives CDR1 SNHLY, CDR2 FYNNEI. CDR3 length equals 15 residues. The trim removed 6 bases at V and 8 bases at J, leaving 12 bases unmatched.

V and J are TRBV5-1 and TRBJ1-1; TRBD1 matches at 9 bases. V was clipped by 3 bases and J by 2 bases; unmatched bases: 8. CDR1 and CDR2 from the germline V gene are SGHRS and YFSETQ. The CDR3 runs to 16 residues. CDR3 loop: CASSSQPTGGNTEAFF. The DNA of the CDR3 is TGCGCCAGCAGCTCACAGCCGACAGGGGGAAACACTGAAGCTTTCTTT.

This clone has just one count. The chain links TRBV6-6 to TRBJ2-7, with TRBD2 matching 12 bases. This CDR3 region has 16 residues. Losses at the gene ends were 6 bases for V and 4 bases for J; bases not matched to a gene: 10. CDR1 is MNHNY and CDR2 is SVGAGI in the germline V gene (reference sequence). The CDR3 loop reads CASSRLAGEFGYEQYF. CDR3 coding DNA: TGTGCCAGCAGCCGACTAGCGGGGGAGTTTGGGTACGAGCAGTACTTC.

This clone was observed a single time. The gene calls are TRBV4-1 and TRBJ1-4; D uncertain. V lost 0 bases and J lost 10, with 21 bases in between. The germline CDR1 and CDR2 sequences are MGHRA and YSYEKL. The CDR3 runs 17 residues. The CDR3: CASSQDLTLRTGGKLFF. The CDR3, as DNA: TGCGCCAGCAGCCAAGATTTGACGCTTCGGACGGGAGGAAAACTGTTTTTT.

The chain joins TRBV28 to TRBJ1-5; D gene unclear. The V gene lost 6 bases and the J gene lost 7 bases, with 10 bases spanning the gap. From germline, CDR1 is MDHEN and CDR2 SYDVKM. The CDR3 is 12 amino acids. In DNA, the CDR3 is TGTGCCAGCAGCCTAAAGCGACAGCCCCAGCATTTT. Residues: CASSLKRQPQHF.

This clone was detected only a few times. The CDR3 sequence is CASSLYGGGPNTDTQYF. Written as DNA, the CDR3 is TGTGCCAGCAGCTTATACGGGGGGGGGCCCAACACAGATACGCAGTATTTT. The genes are TRBV7-9 and TRBJ2-3, with 8 bases that match TRBD2. Germline-derived CDR1 and CDR2 are SEHNR and FQNEAQ (reference sequence). The ends lost 2 bases at V and 2 bases at J; junction bases unmatched: 9. The CDR3 length is 17 residues.

This clone was seen just once. This chain joins TRBV15 and TRBJ1-5; 10 nucleotides line up with TRBD1. Germline V gene data show CDR1 as LNHNV and CDR2 as YYDKDF (reference sequence). The CDR3 totals 15 residues. V trimming: 7 bases; J trimming: 9 bases; junction bases outside the gene matches: 12. CDR3 DNA sequence: TGTGCCACCAATCCGGGGACAGGGGTAATTACGCCCCAGCATTTT. Translation gives CATNPGTGVITPQHF. The variable domain in full, completed from reference TRBV15 and TRBJ1-5, reads DAMVIQNPRYQVTQFGKPVTLSCSQTLNHNVMYWYQQKSSQAPKLLFHYYDKDFNNEADTPDNFQSRRPNTSFCFLDIRSPGLGDTAMYLCATNPGTGVITPQHFGDGTRLSIL.

The table lists this clone with a few counts. The CDR3 loop reads CASSRSGTVNSPLHF. CDR3 in DNA: TGCGCCAGCAGCCGCTCCGGGACAGTTAATTCACCCCTCCACTTT. The rearrangement uses TRBV4-1 and TRBJ1-6, with 7 positions matching TRBD1. CDR1 is MGHRA, CDR2 YSYEKL, per germline. With V trimmed by 4 bases and J by 6 bases, 6 bases remained unmatched. The length of the CDR3 is 15 residues.

V gene TRBV5-1 combines with J gene TRBJ1-1; possibly TRBD1 for D (5 bases). V was pared by 3 bases and J by 6 bases, with 15 bases between. The CDR3 length is 14 residues. Germline CDR1 SGHRS, CDR2 YFSETQ. In DNA form, the CDR3 reads TGCGCCAGCAGCTCGGGACTGGGAACGGCTGAAGCTTTCTTT. Translated: CASSSGLGTAEAFF.

This clone was counted once. This chain uses TRBV6-5 with TRBJ1-3; D remains ambiguous. Between the trimmed V and J ends, which lost 2 bases and 2 bases, there was a span of 4 bases. The CDR3 extends over 13 amino acids. CDR1 and CDR2 (germline): MNHEY, SVGAGI. The CDR3 DNA reads as TGTGCCAGCAGTTACACGGCTGGAAACACCATATATTTT. The encoded protein is CASSYTAGNTIYF.